Each of the 10 T cell receptor beta chains below was sequenced from the same sample in a study of T cell responses to AZD1222 COVID-19 vaccine. Sequenced by immunoSEQ multiplex PCR; TCRdb stores in-frame clones only, minus some. The sample includes over 95,000 clones, almost 90% of them seen just once. The input for sequencing was peripheral blood, taken 28 days after the second AZD1222 dose. These receptors were collected from an adult who received the AZD1222 COVID-19 vaccine.

The chain joins TRBV6-5 to TRBJ1-5; D may be TRBD1 (5 bases). The CDR3 covers 14 residues. Between the trimmed V and J ends, which lost 2 bases and 6 bases, there was a span of 11 bases. Germline CDR1 is MNHEY and CDR2 is SVGAGI. The chain's CDR3 is CASSYGAGGQPQHF. The CDR3, as DNA: TGTGCCAGCAGTTACGGGGCCGGGGGTCAGCCCCAGCATTTT.

The rearrangement uses TRBV4-1 and TRBJ1-3; tentative D call: TRBD1 (5 bases). Germline-derived CDR1 and CDR2 are MGHRA and YSYEKL. The CDR3 extends over 18 amino acids. Between the trimmed V and J ends, which lost 3 bases and 4 bases, there was a span of 22 bases. CDR3 sequence: CASSQPTSGGLVGNTIYF. CDR3 nucleotides: TGCGCCAGCAGCCAGCCTACTTCGGGGGGGTTAGTAGGAAACACCATATATTTT.

The chain recombines TRBV10-3 with TRBJ2-1; 8 nucleotides agree with TRBD2. The CDR3 totals 15 residues. Germline CDR1 is ENHRY and CDR2 is SYGVKD. After removal of 4 bases from V and 5 bases from J, the junction contained 7 bases not matched to a gene. CDR3 coding DNA: TGTGCCATCAGTGGTATAGCGGGATTAAACAATGAGCAGTTCTTC. This gives the protein CAISGIAGLNNEQFF.

V is TRBV6-5 and J is TRBJ1-6; TRBD1 aligns across 8 bases. The ends lost 0 bases at V and 10 bases at J; junction bases unmatched: 5. The CDR3 is made up of 15 amino acids. Germline loops: CDR1 MNHEY, CDR2 SVGAGI. The CDR3 reads CASSYSNRGDSPLHF. The CDR3 bases are TGTGCCAGCAGTTACTCGAACAGGGGGGACTCACCCCTCCACTTT.

The chain combines TRBV10-3 with TRBJ1-5, with unresolved D. The germline V gene has CDR1 ENHRY and CDR2 SYGVKD. V lost 4 bases, J lost 3 bases, and 10 bases lay in between. The CDR3 length is 14 residues. DNA for the CDR3: TGTGCCATCAGTGCGGCGGTGGACAATCAGCCCCAGCATTTT. Protein: CAISAAVDNQPQHF.

The genes are TRBV2 and TRBJ1-1; 7 nucleotides line up with TRBD1. This CDR3 contains 14 residues. Germline V gene data show CDR1 as SNHLY and CDR2 as FYNNEI. V lost 6 bases, J lost 1 base, and 5 bases stayed unmatched. The CDR3 protein is CASRETGRNTEAFF. The CDR3 DNA follows: TGTGCCAGCAGGGAGACAGGGCGGAACACTGAAGCTTTCTTT.

In this sample, this clone turned up a few times. V gene TRBV10-2 combines with J gene TRBJ2-3; the D is unclear. Trimming took off 2 bases at V and 1 base at J, with 10 bases between the two ends. This CDR3 has 15 residues. Germline assignment: CDR1 WSHSY and CDR2 SAAADI. The CDR3: CASSEGSHGTDTQYF. As DNA, the CDR3 is TGCGCCAGCAGTGAGGGTTCTCACGGCACAGATACGCAGTATTTT.

V and J are TRBV28 and TRBJ1-1; unclear D gene. V was cut by 4 bases and J by 9 bases, with 6 bases left in between. Germline lookup yields CDR1 MDHEN and CDR2 SYDVKM. The CDR3 length is 10 residues. The CDR3 protein is CASSSLKAFF. CDR3 DNA: TGTGCCAGCAGTTCATTAAAAGCTTTCTTT.

The chain recombines TRBV5-1 with TRBJ2-1; TRBD2 matches at 12 bases. Germline V gene sequence: CDR1 SGHRS, CDR2 YFSETQ. The CDR3 totals 15 residues. V shed 5 bases, J shed 7 bases, and the junction held 7 bases outside the gene matches. The CDR3 loop is CASRLRTSGINEQFF. The CDR3 DNA follows: TGCGCCAGCAGATTAAGGACTAGCGGGATAAATGAGCAGTTCTTC.

The chain links TRBV5-1 to TRBJ1-5, with D perhaps matching TRBD1 (6 bases). Germline CDR1 SGHRS, CDR2 YFSETQ. The CDR3 is made up of 15 amino acids. The germline V and J ends were trimmed by 1 base and 3 bases, with 11 bases remaining between them. Here the CDR3 reads CASSLSGQFNQPQHF. The CDR3 DNA follows: TGCGCCAGCAGCTTGAGTGGACAGTTCAATCAGCCCCAGCATTTT.